Each of the 7 T cell receptor beta chains below was sequenced from the same sample in a study of CXCR3-negative and CXCR3-positive naive CD8 T cells. The study made its TRB cDNA libraries by 5' RACE, adding UMI labels. Using the 5' RACE reads, TCRdb records one entry per CDR3 protein without DNA. The specimen's table records about 45,000 distinct CDR3 sequences. Sequencing was done on a sample of naive CXCR3- CD8+ T cells from blood. The sample's subset: CD45RO-CCR7+CD27+CD95- naive CD8+ T cells lacking CXCR3 (TNR3-). These receptors were collected from a human donor in good health. Some clones in this sample may be carry-over from other donors' samples.

This chain uses TRBV12-3 or TRBV12-4 with TRBJ1-6. CDR3 length: 16 amino acids. CDR3: CASSFAGSSYNSPLHF.

V and J are TRBV7-7 and TRBJ2-7; TCRdb selects TRBD1, and the lack of DNA leaves this call unchecked. Germline assignment: CDR1 SSHAT and CDR2 FNYEAQ (reference sequence). The CDR3 spans 14 residues. CDR3 sequence: CASSPRDRDYEQYF.

The V gene is TRBV5-6, the J gene TRBJ2-3; TCRdb's D gene call, TRBD1, goes unchecked for lack of DNA. The CDR3 covers 15 residues. CDR1 is SGHDT, CDR2 YYEEEE, per germline. The CDR3 reads CASSPGRGYTDTQYF. Supplemented by reference TRBV5-6 and TRBJ2-3, the full variable domain reads DAGVTQSPTHLIKTRGQQVTLRCSPKSGHDTVSWYQQALGQGPQFIFQYYEEEERQRGNFPDRFSGHQFPNYSSELNVNALLLGDSALYLCASSPGRGYTDTQYFGPGTRLTVL.

This chain joins TRBV21-1 and TRBJ1-1; checking the TCRdb D call of TRBD1 is not possible without DNA. TRBV21-1 is shown as a pseudogene. The CDR3 extends over 17 amino acids. The CDR3 loop reads CASSTRDRGGSKREAFF.

This chain uses TRBV29-1 with TRBJ2-7. The CDR3 loop spans 13 amino acids. CDR1 is SQVTM, CDR2 ANQGSEA, per germline. This chain's CDR3 is CSAVGSQGYEQYF.

The chain couples TRBV7-6 to TRBJ2-1; TCRdb names TRBD1, which stays unverified in the absence of DNA. This CDR3 contains 15 residues. Germline CDR1 and CDR2: SGHVS and FNYEAQ. This chain's CDR3 is CASSLVVTPGAEQFF. Variable domain in full (rest from reference TRBV7-6 and TRBJ2-1): GAGVSQSPRYKVTKRGQDVALRCDPISGHVSLYWYRQALGQGPEFLTYFNYEAQQDKSGLPNDRFSAERPEGSISTLTIQRTEQRDSAMYRCASSLVVTPGAEQFFGPGTRLTVL.

Considering frequency, this clonotype is medium-sized (0.01 to 0.1%). V gene TRBV6-5 combines with J gene TRBJ2-1. The CDR3 is 14 residues long. The germline gives CDR1 MNHEY, CDR2 SVGAGI. The CDR3 protein is CASSTGGSYNEQFF.